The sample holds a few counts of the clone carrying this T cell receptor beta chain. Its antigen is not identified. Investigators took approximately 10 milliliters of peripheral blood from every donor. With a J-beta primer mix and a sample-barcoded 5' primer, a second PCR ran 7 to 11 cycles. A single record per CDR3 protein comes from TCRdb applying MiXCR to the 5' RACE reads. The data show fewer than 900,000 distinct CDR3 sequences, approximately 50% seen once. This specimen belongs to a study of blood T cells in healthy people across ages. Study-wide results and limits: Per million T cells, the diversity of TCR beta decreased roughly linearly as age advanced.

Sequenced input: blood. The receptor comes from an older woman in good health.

CDR3 residues: CSARDRREGLRNEQFF. The CDR3 nucleotides read TGCAGTGCTAGAGATCGGCGGGAGGGCCTAAGGAATGAGCAGTTCTTC. The chain couples TRBV20-1 to TRBJ2-1; 9 bases are shared with TRBD2. Germline V gene data show CDR1 as DFQATT and CDR2 as SNEGSKA (reference sequence). V lost 0 bases and J lost 7; bases outside the gene matches: 10. The CDR3 has 16 residues.